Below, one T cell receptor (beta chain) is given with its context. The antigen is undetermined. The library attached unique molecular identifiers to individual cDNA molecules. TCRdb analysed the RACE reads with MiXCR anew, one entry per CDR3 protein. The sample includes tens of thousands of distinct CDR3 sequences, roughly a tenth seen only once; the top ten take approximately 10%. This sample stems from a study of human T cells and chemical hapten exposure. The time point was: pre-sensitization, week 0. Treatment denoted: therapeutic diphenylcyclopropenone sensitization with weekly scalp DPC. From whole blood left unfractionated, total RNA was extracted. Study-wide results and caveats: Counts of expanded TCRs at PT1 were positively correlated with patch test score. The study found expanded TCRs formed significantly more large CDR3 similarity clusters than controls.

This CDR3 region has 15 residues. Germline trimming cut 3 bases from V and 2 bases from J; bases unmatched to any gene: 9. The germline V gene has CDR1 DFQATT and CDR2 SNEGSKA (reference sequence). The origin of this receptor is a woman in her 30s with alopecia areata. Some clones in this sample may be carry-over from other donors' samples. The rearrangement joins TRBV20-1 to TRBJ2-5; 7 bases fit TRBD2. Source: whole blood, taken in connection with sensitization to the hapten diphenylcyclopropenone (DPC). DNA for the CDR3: TGCAGTGCTAGCGTTCGGGGGGTACTACAAGAGACCCAGTACTTC. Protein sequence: CSASVRGVLQETQYF.